This entry lists 24 T cell receptor beta chains sequenced from one sample in a study of T cell responses to AZD1222 COVID-19 vaccine. Using immunoSEQ multiplex PCR, the repertoire was profiled, and TCRdb retains in-frame clones only, with some absent. Of 89,000 or so clones listed, about 93% are singletons. Sequences were derived from peripheral blood, sampled 28 days after the second AZD1222 dose. The source is an adult who received the AZD1222 COVID-19 vaccine.

CDR3 residues: CATRRGGSQPQHF. The CDR3 DNA sequence: TGTGCCACCCGAAGGGGGGGGTCTCAGCCCCAGCATTTT. This chain uses TRBV19 with TRBJ1-5, with D possibly TRBD1 on 6 matching bases. V lost 10 bases, J lost 6 bases, and 16 bases lay in between. The CDR3 consists of 13 residues. Germline CDR1 LNHDA, CDR2 SQIVND (reference sequence).

This clone was seen once. The chain is built from TRBV6-5 and TRBJ1-1; D gene unclear. The CDR3 spans 13 residues. Germline values: CDR1 MNHEY, CDR2 SVGAGI. With 8 bases removed from V and 0 bases from J, the gap between germline ends came to 10 bases. The CDR3 DNA sequence: TGTGCCAGCGCTTTCCTCATGAACACTGAAGCTTTCTTT. It yields the protein CASAFLMNTEAFF.

The chain combines TRBV28 with TRBJ2-7, with a tentative D call TRBD2 (7 bases). Germline CDR1 reads MDHEN; CDR2 reads SYDVKM. The ends were cut back, 5 bases at V and 2 bases at J, with 19 bases in the middle. The CDR3 runs to 16 residues. The CDR3 spells CASSGGAGRGTYEQYF. CDR3 coding DNA: TGTGCCAGCAGTGGGGGGGCAGGGCGAGGAACCTACGAGCAGTACTTC.

The rearrangement joins TRBV27 to TRBJ2-4; D is undetermined. There are 14 residues in the CDR3. Germline V gene sequence: CDR1 MNHEY, CDR2 SMNVEV (reference sequence). Trimming cost V 3 bases and J 3 bases, with 9 bases left between them. CDR3 nucleotide sequence: TGTGCCAGCAGTTTGAAAAGTAACAAAAACATTCAGTACTTC. It encodes CASSLKSNKNIQYF.

This chain joins TRBV5-4 and TRBJ1-2, with D tentatively TRBD1 (5 bases). Between the trimmed V and J ends, which lost 0 bases and 4 bases, there was a span of 13 bases. Germline V gene lookup returns CDR1 SGHNT and CDR2 YYREEE (reference sequence). CDR3 size: 15 residues. CDR3 loop: CASSLARGSAYGYTF. As DNA, the CDR3 is TGTGCCAGCAGCTTGGCCCGGGGGAGTGCCTATGGCTACACCTTC.

The CDR3, as DNA: TGTGCCAGCAGTTACTCGGACAGGACCCGACAGCCCCAGCATTTT. This encodes CASSYSDRTRQPQHF. The chain carries TRBV2 and TRBJ1-5; 7 bases line up with TRBD1. The ends lost 5 bases at V and 7 bases at J; junction bases unmatched: 11. Germline assignment: CDR1 SNHLY and CDR2 FYNNEI. This CDR3 has 15 amino acids.

The chain has TRBV5-1 and TRBJ1-3; D might be TRBD1 (6 bases). Between the trimmed V and J ends, which lost 7 bases and 3 bases, there was a span of 17 bases. The CDR3 sequence is 15 residues long. The germline gives CDR1 SGHRS, CDR2 YFSETQ. The CDR3 DNA is TGCGCCAGCCGTCCCCCAGGGGTAAATGGAAACACCATATATTTT. It encodes CASRPPGVNGNTIYF.

The V gene is TRBV6-1, the J gene TRBJ2-1; TRBD2 matches at 11 bases. The CDR3 extends over 16 amino acids. The V segment lost 2 bases and the J segment 7 bases; nucleotides outside the gene matches: 7. Germline CDR1 MNHNS, CDR2 SASEGT. The CDR3: CASSEPIAGGPNEQFF. The CDR3 DNA is TGTGCCAGCAGTGAACCGATAGCGGGGGGGCCGAATGAGCAGTTCTTC.

The chain couples TRBV11-1 to TRBJ2-4; no definite D call. Per germline, CDR1 SGHAT and CDR2 FQDESV (reference sequence). Trimming shortened V by 5 bases and J by 1 base, and 9 bases separated the two germline ends. The CDR3 totals 14 residues. Here the CDR3 reads CASSPRMAKNIQYF. The CDR3 bases are TGTGCCAGCAGCCCCCGGATGGCCAAAAACATTCAGTACTTC.

This chain uses TRBV11-2 with TRBJ2-5, with 9 bases lining up with TRBD1. V lost 5 bases, J lost 13 bases, and 17 bases stayed unmatched. The CDR3 has 15 residues. Germline CDR1 SGHAT, CDR2 FQNNGV. This CDR3 reads CASSPAHRGPPGSYF. CDR3 coding DNA: TGTGCCAGCAGCCCCGCCCACAGGGGGCCCCCGGGATCGTACTTC.

This clone was seen a few times. The J gene is TRBJ2-3, the V gene TRBV7-9; the D gene could be TRBD1 or TRBD2 (5 bases each). CDR1 and CDR2 (germline): SEHNR, FQNEAQ (reference sequence). The CDR3 length is 15 residues. V was trimmed by 5 bases and J by 4 bases, leaving 16 bases between them. The CDR3 spells CASSPWGVGADTQYF. Here the CDR3 DNA reads TGTGCCAGCAGCCCTTGGGGTGTGGGGGCAGATACGCAGTATTTT. Full variable domain (rest looked up from reference TRBV7-9 and TRBJ2-3): DTGVSQNPRHKITKRGQNVTFRCDPISEHNRLYWYRQTLGQGPEFLTYFQNEAQLEKSRLLSDRFSAERPKGSFSTLEIQRTEQGDSAMYLCASSPWGVGADTQYFGPGTRLTVL.

The chain has TRBV7-2 and TRBJ1-1; 10 nucleotides agree with TRBD1. The CDR3 is 14 amino acids. J lost 3 bases, V lost 4 bases, and 2 bases had no gene match. Germline assignment: CDR1 SGHTA and CDR2 FQGNSA. The CDR3 DNA reads as TGTGCCAGCAGCTCGACAGGGGGCTACACTGAAGCTTTCTTT. This gives the protein CASSSTGGYTEAFF.

The rearrangement uses TRBV10-3 and TRBJ2-5; D gene unclear. The CDR3 totals 11 residues. Germline V gene sequence: CDR1 ENHRY, CDR2 SYGVKD. V lost 3 bases, J lost 5 bases, and 4 bases lay in between. CDR3 loop: CAISEWETQYF. The CDR3 nucleotides are TGTGCCATCAGTGAATGGGAGACCCAGTACTTC.

The DNA for the CDR3 is TGTGCCAGCAGCCCAGGCAGATTAGCGGGAGGGCACTTTGAGCAGTTCTTC. This sequence encodes CASSPGRLAGGHFEQFF. The rearrangement links TRBV11-2 to TRBJ2-1; 11 bases agree with TRBD2. Germline lookup yields CDR1 SGHAT and CDR2 FQNNGV. After removal of 5 bases from V and 9 bases from J, the junction contained 15 bases not matched to a gene. The CDR3 is 17 amino acids.

The chain carries TRBV6-6 and TRBJ1-2; 9 nucleotides line up with TRBD1. Germline loops: CDR1 MNHNY, CDR2 SVGAGI (reference sequence). The CDR3 sequence is 16 residues long. The V gene end was trimmed by 7 bases and the J gene end by 8 bases; junction bases not matched to a gene: 17. As DNA, the CDR3 is TGTGCCAGCACCTCTAGCAGAGCCGACAGGGGGGGAGGCTACACCTTC. Its translation: CASTSSRADRGGGYTF.

CDR3 residues: CASSDVGHYNEQFF. Here the CDR3 DNA reads TGTGCCAGCAGTGATGTAGGGCACTACAATGAGCAGTTCTTC. The chain uses TRBV6-1 and TRBJ2-1, with unresolved D. V shed 3 bases and J shed 3 bases, with 9 bases lying between them. Germline lookup yields CDR1 MNHNS and CDR2 SASEGT. The length of the CDR3 is 14 residues.

This chain uses TRBV6-5 with TRBJ1-2, with 7 bases that match TRBD1. After removal of 6 bases from V and 4 bases from J, the junction contained 8 bases not matched to a gene. The germline V gene encodes CDR1 MNHEY and CDR2 SVGAGI. The CDR3 extends over 14 amino acids. Here the CDR3 reads CASRADRAAYGYTF. The CDR3 DNA reads TGTGCCAGCAGAGCTGACAGGGCCGCCTATGGCTACACCTTC.

This clone has more than one count but fewer than ten. V gene TRBV11-2 combines with J gene TRBJ1-5, with no clear D. CDR3 length: 13 amino acids. V was clipped by 5 bases and J by 6 bases, with 11 bases between them. Germline loops: CDR1 SGHAT, CDR2 FQNNGV. CDR3 region: CASSRAAGQPQHF. The CDR3 nucleotides are TGTGCCAGCAGCCGGGCGGCGGGTCAGCCCCAGCATTTT.

The chain recombines TRBV2 with TRBJ1-5; D possibly corresponds to TRBD1 (5 bases). The CDR3 totals 14 residues. With 4 bases removed from V and 1 base from J, the gap between germline ends came to 8 bases. The V gene's germline CDR1 is SNHLY and CDR2 FYNNEI. CDR3: CASSADKSNQPQHF. The CDR3 bases are TGTGCCAGCAGTGCGGACAAAAGCAATCAGCCCCAGCATTTT.

The V and J genes are TRBV28 and TRBJ1-2; D uncertain. The CDR3 runs 12 residues. CDR1 is MDHEN, CDR2 SYDVKM, per germline. The V gene lost 3 bases and the J gene lost 3 bases, with 5 bases spanning the gap. CDR3 region: CASSFRDYGYTF. The DNA for the CDR3 is TGTGCCAGCAGTTTTAGAGACTATGGCTACACCTTC.

This chain links TRBV4-1 with TRBJ1-1; TRBD1 matches 11 bases. CDR1 is MGHRA and CDR2 is YSYEKL in the germline V gene. The CDR3 contains 18 residues. V lost 4 bases to trimming and J lost 2 bases; unmatched junction nucleotides: 12. The CDR3 region has the DNA TGCGCCAGCAGCCCTATGCCCGGGACAGGGGGGACAAACACTGAAGCTTTCTTT. This gives the protein CASSPMPGTGGTNTEAFF.

The chain joins TRBV20-1 to TRBJ1-6; D gene unclear. Looked up from germline, CDR1 is DFQATT and CDR2 is SNEGSKA (reference sequence). The CDR3 covers 13 residues. Trimming left V 3 bases short and J 10 bases short, with 13 bases between. The CDR3 protein is CSASEVTWSPLHF. The CDR3 nucleotides are TGCAGTGCTAGTGAGGTAACCTGGTCACCCCTCCACTTT.

The V and J genes are TRBV27 and TRBJ2-1; weak D call: TRBD1 (7 bases). V was cut by 5 bases and J by 6 bases, with 29 bases left in between. Germline loops: CDR1 MNHEY, CDR2 SMNVEV (reference sequence). The CDR3 extends over 19 amino acids. The CDR3 DNA follows: TGTGCCAGCAGTCCTCGCCCAGGGGGAGCCTCAGAGGGAGGCAATGAGCAGTTCTTC. This translates into CASSPRPGGASEGGNEQFF.

The V and J genes are TRBV4-2 and TRBJ2-2, with D perhaps assigned TRBD1 or TRBD2 (5 bases each). Germline V gene sequence: CDR1 LGHNA, CDR2 YNFKEQ. CDR3 length: 17 residues. V was cut by 4 bases and J by 3 bases, with 18 bases left in between. For the CDR3, the DNA is TGTGCCAGCAGCCCCTTGGGGACCGGGGACCACACCGGGGAGCTGTTTTTT. Translating gives CASSPLGTGDHTGELFF.